These 8 T cell receptor beta chains share one sample of origin, sequenced in a study of blood T cell repertoires in COVID-19. The table came from immunoSEQ multiplex PCR; TCRdb's copy has only in-frame clones and leaves some out. The sample lists 75,000 to 100,000 clones; about 86% were seen once. The sequenced sample was peripheral blood. The source is a human donor in a cohort sampled during active COVID-19.

V is TRBV6-2 or TRBV6-3 and J is TRBJ2-7, with TRBD2 matching 9 bases. J was trimmed by 4 bases and V by 6 bases; bases with no gene match: 19. Germline V gene data show CDR1 as MNHEY and CDR2 as SVGEGT. The CDR3 totals 18 residues. In DNA, the CDR3 is TGTGCCAGCAGCCGGAGAGGGACTAGCTTATTAACCCCTTACGAGCAGTACTTC. Translation: CASSRRGTSLLTPYEQYF.

This rearrangement joins TRBV3-1 (or the pseudogene TRBV3-2) to TRBJ2-1; D is possibly TRBD1 (5 bases). This CDR3 is built from 15 residues. Trimming pared 1 base from V and 5 bases from J, leaving 12 bases between. Germline-derived CDR1 and CDR2 are LGHDT and YNNKEL (reference sequence). The CDR3 region has the DNA TGTGCCAGCAGCCAAGCTGGGGCCCTCAACAATGAGCAGTTCTTC. Residues: CASSQAGALNNEQFF.

This clone came up a few times. V is TRBV5-4 and J is TRBJ1-2, with a tentative D call TRBD1 (5 bases). The germline V gene encodes CDR1 SGHNT and CDR2 YYREEE (reference sequence). Trimming pared 0 bases from V and 2 bases from J, leaving 8 bases between. The CDR3 contains 14 residues. CDR3 nucleotide sequence: TGTGCCAGCAGCTTGGACCCAGGGAACTATGGCTACACCTTC. Its translation: CASSLDPGNYGYTF. Drawing the rest from reference TRBV5-4 and TRBJ1-2, the complete variable domain is ETGVTQSPTHLIKTRGQQVTLRCSSQSGHNTVSWYQQALGQGPQFIFQYYREEENGRGNFPPRFSGLQFPNYSSELNVNALELDDSALYLCASSLDPGNYGYTFGSGTRLTVV.

The gene calls are TRBV2 and TRBJ1-2; TRBD1 aligns across 7 bases. The CDR3 is made up of 15 amino acids. Germline V gene lookup returns CDR1 SNHLY and CDR2 FYNNEI. The junction had 10 bases not matched to a gene; V was cut back by 1 base and J by 8 bases. CDR3 bases: TGTGCCAGCAGTGAAGGACAGGGCGTTGTAGAAGGCTACACCTTC. It yields the protein CASSEGQGVVEGYTF. The full variable domain, completed using reference TRBV2 and TRBJ1-2, is EPEVTQTPSHQVTQMGQEVILRCVPISNHLYFYWYRQILGQKVEFLVSFYNNEISEKSEIFDDQFSVERPDGSNFTLKIRSTKLEDSAMYFCASSEGQGVVEGYTFGSGTRLTVV.

The chain carries TRBV18 and TRBJ2-7, with a tentative D call TRBD2 (6 bases). The germline V gene has CDR1 KGHSH and CDR2 LQKENI. Trimming removed 3 bases at V and 8 bases at J, with 17 bases between. The CDR3 length is 14 residues. Written as DNA, the CDR3 is TGTGCCAGCTCACCGGAGGGTACAGGCTTCCAGCAGTACTTC. Translation: CASSPEGTGFQQYF. The full variable domain, rest sourced from reference TRBV18 and TRBJ2-7, is NAGVMQNPRHLVRRRGQEARLRCSPMKGHSHVYWYRQLPEEGLKFMVYLQKENIIDESGMPKERFSAEFPKEGPSILRIQQVVRGDSAAYFCASSPEGTGFQQYFGPGTRLTVT.

V and J are TRBV7-8 and TRBJ1-5, with D tentatively TRBD1 (5 bases). The V end was cut by 1 base, the J end by 5 bases, with 15 bases between. This CDR3 region has 16 residues. Germline values: CDR1 SGHVS, CDR2 FQNEAQ. CDR3 nucleotides: TGTGCCAGCAGCTTAGGGGCCCGACAGACGCATCAGCCCCAGCATTTT. Its protein is CASSLGARQTHQPQHF.

J is TRBJ1-5 and V is TRBV3-1 (or the pseudogene TRBV3-2); 7 positions match TRBD1. The CDR3 contains 16 residues. V trimming: 1 base; J trimming: 3 bases; junction bases outside the gene matches: 6. CDR1 LGHDT and CDR2 YNNKEL come from the germline V gene (reference sequence). The CDR3 loop is CASSQAGTEDNQPQHF. The CDR3, as DNA: TGTGCCAGCAGCCAAGCCGGGACAGAGGACAATCAGCCCCAGCATTTT.

The J gene is TRBJ2-7, the V gene TRBV27, with TRBD2 as a possible D gene (6 bases). The CDR3 extends over 15 amino acids. The V end was cut by 4 bases, the J end by 7 bases, with 20 bases between. Germline loops: CDR1 MNHEY, CDR2 SMNVEV (reference sequence). This CDR3 reads CASSSSGTQVWEQYF. In DNA form, the CDR3 reads TGTGCCAGCAGTTCCTCCGGGACTCAAGTATGGGAGCAGTACTTC.